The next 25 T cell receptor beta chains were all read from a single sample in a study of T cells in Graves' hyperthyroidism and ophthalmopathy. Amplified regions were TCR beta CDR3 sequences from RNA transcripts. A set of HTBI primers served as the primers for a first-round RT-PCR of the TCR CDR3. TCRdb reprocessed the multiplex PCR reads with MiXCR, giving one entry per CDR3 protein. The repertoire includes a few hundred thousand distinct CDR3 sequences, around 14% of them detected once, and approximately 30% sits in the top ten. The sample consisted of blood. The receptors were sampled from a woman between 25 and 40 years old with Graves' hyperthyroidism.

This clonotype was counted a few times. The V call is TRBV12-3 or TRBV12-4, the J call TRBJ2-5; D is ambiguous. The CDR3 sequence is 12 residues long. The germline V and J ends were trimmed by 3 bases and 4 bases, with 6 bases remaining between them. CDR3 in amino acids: CASSFFVETQYF. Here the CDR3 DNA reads TGTGCCAGCAGTTTTTTCGTAGAGACCCAGTACTTC.

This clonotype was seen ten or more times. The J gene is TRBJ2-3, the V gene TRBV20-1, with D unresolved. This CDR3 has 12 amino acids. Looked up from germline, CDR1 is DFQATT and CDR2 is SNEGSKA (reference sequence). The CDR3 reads CSQAGGTDTQYF. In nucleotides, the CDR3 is TGCAGCCAAGCTGGGGGCACAGATACGCAGTATTTT.

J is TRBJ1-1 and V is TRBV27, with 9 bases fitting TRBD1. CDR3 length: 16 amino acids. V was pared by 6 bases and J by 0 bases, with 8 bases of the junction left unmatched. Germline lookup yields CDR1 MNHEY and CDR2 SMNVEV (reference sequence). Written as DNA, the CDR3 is TGTGCCAGCAGCTCCGACAGGGGGGGCTTGAACACTGAAGCTTTCTTT. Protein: CASSSDRGGLNTEAFF.

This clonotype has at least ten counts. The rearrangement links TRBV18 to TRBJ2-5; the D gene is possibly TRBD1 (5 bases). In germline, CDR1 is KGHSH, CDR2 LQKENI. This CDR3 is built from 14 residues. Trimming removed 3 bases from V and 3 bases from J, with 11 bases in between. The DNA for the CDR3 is TGTGCCAGCTCACCCCCAGGGTCGAAAGAGACCCAGTACTTC. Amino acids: CASSPPGSKETQYF. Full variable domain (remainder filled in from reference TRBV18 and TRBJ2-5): NAGVMQNPRHLVRRRGQEARLRCSPMKGHSHVYWYRQLPEEGLKFMVYLQKENIIDESGMPKERFSAEFPKEGPSILRIQQVVRGDSAAYFCASSPPGSKETQYFGPGTRLLVL.

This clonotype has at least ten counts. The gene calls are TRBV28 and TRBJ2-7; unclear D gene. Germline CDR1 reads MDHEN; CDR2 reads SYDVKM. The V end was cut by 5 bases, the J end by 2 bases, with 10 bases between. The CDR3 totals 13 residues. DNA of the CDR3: TGTGCCAGCAGTGAAGGGTTCCCCTACGAGCAGTACTTC. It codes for CASSEGFPYEQYF. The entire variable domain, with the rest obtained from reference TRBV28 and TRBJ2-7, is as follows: DVKVTQSSRYLVKRTGEKVFLECVQDMDHENMFWYRQDPGLGLRLIYFSYDVKMKEKGDIPEGYSVSREKKERFSLILESASTNQTSMYLCASSEGFPYEQYFGPGTRLTVT.

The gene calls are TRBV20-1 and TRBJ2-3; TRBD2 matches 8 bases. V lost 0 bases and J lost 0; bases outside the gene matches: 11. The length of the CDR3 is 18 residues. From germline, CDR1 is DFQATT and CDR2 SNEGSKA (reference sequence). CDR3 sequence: CSAREGSGMGTSTDTQYF. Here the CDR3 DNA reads TGCAGTGCTAGAGAAGGTAGCGGGATGGGTACTAGCACAGATACGCAGTATTTT.

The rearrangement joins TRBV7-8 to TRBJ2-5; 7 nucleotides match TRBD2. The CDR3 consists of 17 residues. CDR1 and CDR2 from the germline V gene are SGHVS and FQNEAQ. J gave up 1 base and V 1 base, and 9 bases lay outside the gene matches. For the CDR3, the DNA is TGTGCCAGCAGCTTAGGGGGGGGATCGGCTAGCCAAGAGACCCAGTACTTC. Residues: CASSLGGGSASQETQYF.

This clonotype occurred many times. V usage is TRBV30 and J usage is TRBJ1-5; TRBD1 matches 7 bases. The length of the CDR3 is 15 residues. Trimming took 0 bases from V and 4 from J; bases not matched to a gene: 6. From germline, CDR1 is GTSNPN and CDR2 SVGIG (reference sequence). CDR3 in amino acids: CAWSVRGRGNQPQHF. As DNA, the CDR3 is TGTGCCTGGAGTGTACGAGGCAGGGGGAATCAGCCCCAGCATTTT. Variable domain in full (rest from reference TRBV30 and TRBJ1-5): SQTIHQWPATLVQPVGSPLSLECTVEGTSNPNLYWYRQAAGRGLQLLFYSVGIGQISSEVPQNLSASRPQDRQFILSSKKLLLSDSGFYLCAWSVRGRGNQPQHFGDGTRLSIL.

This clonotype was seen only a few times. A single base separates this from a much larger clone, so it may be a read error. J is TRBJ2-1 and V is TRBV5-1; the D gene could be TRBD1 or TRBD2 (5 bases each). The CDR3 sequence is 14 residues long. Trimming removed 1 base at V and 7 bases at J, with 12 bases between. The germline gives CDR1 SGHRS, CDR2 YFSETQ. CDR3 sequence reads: CASSLQGPENEQFF. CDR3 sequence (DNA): TGCGCCAGCAGCTTGCAGGGACCTGAGAATGAGCAGTTCTTC.

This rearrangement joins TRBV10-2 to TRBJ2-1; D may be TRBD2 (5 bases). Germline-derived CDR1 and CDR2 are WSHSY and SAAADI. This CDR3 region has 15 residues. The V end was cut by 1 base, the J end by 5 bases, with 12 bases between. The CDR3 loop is CASSEFGSVDNEQFF. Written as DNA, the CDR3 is TGCGCCAGCAGTGAGTTCGGTAGCGTAGACAATGAGCAGTTCTTC.

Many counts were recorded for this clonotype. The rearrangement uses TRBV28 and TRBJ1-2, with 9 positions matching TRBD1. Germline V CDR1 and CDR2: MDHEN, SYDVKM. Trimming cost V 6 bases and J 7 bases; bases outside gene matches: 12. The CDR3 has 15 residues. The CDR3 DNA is TGTGCCAGCAGATCCGAGACCACAGGGGGCTCTGGCTACACCTTC. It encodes CASRSETTGGSGYTF.

CDR3 protein: CSVEDPGQGYTGELFF. The CDR3, as DNA: TGCAGCGTTGAAGACCCGGGACAGGGGTACACCGGGGAGCTGTTTTTT. This chain joins TRBV29-1 and TRBJ2-2; 10 nucleotides line up with TRBD1. CDR1 is SQVTM and CDR2 is ANQGSEA in the germline V gene. The CDR3 totals 16 residues. J lost 3 bases, V lost 0 bases, and 4 bases had no gene match.

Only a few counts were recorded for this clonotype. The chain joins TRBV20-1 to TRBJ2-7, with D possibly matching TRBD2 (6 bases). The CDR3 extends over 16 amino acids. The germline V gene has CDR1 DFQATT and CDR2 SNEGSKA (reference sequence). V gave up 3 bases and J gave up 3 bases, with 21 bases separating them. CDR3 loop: CSASPAGRQFHYEQYF. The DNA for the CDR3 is TGCAGTGCTAGTCCCGCTGGGAGGCAGTTTCACTACGAGCAGTACTTC.

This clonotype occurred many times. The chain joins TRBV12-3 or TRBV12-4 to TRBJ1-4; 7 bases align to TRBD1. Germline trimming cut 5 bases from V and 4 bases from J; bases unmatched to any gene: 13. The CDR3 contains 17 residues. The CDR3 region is CASSLHPTGIGNEKLFF. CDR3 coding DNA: TGTGCCAGCAGTCTACACCCGACAGGGATTGGTAATGAAAAACTGTTTTTT.

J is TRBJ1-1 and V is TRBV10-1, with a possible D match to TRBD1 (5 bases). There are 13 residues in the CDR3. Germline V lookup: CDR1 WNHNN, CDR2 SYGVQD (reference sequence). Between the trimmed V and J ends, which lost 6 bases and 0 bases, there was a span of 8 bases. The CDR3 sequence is CASRQEMNTEAFF. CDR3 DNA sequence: TGCGCCAGCAGACAGGAGATGAACACTGAAGCTTTCTTT.

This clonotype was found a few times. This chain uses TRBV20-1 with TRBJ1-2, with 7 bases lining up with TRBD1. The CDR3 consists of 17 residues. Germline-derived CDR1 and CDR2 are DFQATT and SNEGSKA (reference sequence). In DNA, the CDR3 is TGCAGCGCTCTCCCCTCCAACCCCAGGGGGATAACTGGTGGCTACACCTTC. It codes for CSALPSNPRGITGGYTF.

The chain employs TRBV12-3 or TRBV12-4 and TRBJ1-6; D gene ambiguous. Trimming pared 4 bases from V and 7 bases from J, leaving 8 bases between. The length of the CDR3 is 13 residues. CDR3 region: CASSSRVNSPLHF. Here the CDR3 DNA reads TGTGCCAGCAGTTCCAGAGTAAATTCACCCCTCCACTTT.

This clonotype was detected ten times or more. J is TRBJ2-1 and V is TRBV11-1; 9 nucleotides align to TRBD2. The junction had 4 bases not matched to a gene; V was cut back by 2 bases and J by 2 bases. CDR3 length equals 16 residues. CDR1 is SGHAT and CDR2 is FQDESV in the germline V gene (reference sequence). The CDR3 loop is CASSLLAGLTYNEQFF. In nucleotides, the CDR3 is TGTGCCAGCAGCTTACTAGCGGGACTGACCTACAATGAGCAGTTCTTC.

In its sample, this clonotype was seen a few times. CDR3 DNA sequence: TGTGCCAGCAGAACCAGCGGGAGTAAGGACTACGAGCAGTACTTC. This gives the protein CASRTSGSKDYEQYF. The chain has TRBV6-1 and TRBJ2-7; 8 bases fit TRBD2. With 6 bases clipped from V and 3 bases from J, the junction kept 10 bases outside the gene matches. In germline, CDR1 is MNHNS, CDR2 SASEGT. The CDR3 contains 15 residues.

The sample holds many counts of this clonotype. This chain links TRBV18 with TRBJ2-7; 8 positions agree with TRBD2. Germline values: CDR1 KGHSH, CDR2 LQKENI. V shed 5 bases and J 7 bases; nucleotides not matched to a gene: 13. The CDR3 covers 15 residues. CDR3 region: CASSARQAGVGEQYF. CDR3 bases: TGTGCCAGCTCAGCCCGGCAAGCGGGAGTGGGGGAGCAGTACTTC.

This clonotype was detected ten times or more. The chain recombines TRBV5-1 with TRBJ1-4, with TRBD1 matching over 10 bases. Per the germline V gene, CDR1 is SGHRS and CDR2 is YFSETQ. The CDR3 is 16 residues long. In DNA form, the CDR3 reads TGCGCAAGCGCGGGACAGGGGATAGGAACTAATGAAAAACTGTTTTTT. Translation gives CASAGQGIGTNEKLFF. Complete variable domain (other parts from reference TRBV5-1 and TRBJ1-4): KAGVTQTPRYLIKTRGQQVTLSCSPISGHRSVSWYQQTPGQGLQFLFEYFSETQRNKGNFPGRFSGRQFSNSRSEMNVSTLELGDSALYLCASAGQGIGTNEKLFFGSGTQLSVL.

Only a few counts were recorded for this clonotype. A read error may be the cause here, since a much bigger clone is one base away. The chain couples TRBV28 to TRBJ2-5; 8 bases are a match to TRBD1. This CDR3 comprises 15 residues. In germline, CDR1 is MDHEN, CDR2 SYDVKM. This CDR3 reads CANSLLARGQETQYF. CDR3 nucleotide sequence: TGTGCCAACAGTTTATTGGCCAGGGGGCAGGAGACCCAGTACTTC. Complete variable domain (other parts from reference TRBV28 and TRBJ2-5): DVKVTQSSRYLVKRTGEKVFLECVQDMDHENMFWYRQDPGLGLRLIYFSYDVKMKEKGDIPEGYSVSREKKERFSLILESASTNQTSMYLCANSLLARGQETQYFGPGTRLLVL.

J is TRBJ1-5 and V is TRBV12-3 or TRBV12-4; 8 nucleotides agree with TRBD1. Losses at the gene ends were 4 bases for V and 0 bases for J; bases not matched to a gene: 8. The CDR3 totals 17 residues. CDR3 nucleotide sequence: TGTGCCAGCAGTTCCCGGACAGGGACTTATAGCAATCAGCCCCAGCATTTT. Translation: CASSSRTGTYSNQPQHF.

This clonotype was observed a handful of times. CDR3 nucleotides: TGTGCCAGCAGCTCCTGGGGGAAAGCCTCTGGAAACACCATATATTTT. Translating it yields CASSSWGKASGNTIYF. The J gene is TRBJ1-3, the V gene TRBV14; D may be TRBD1 (5 bases). Germline lookup yields CDR1 SGHDN and CDR2 FVKESK. The CDR3 length is 16 residues. Trimming cost V 5 bases and J 0 bases, with 14 bases left between them.

CDR3 nucleotide sequence: TGTGCCAGCAGTTATGGCGACGGGGCGTTCGACGAGCAGTACTTC. Amino acid sequence: CASSYGDGAFDEQYF. The chain recombines TRBV6-5 with TRBJ2-7; D is perhaps TRBD1 or TRBD2 (5 bases each). Trimming shortened V by 3 bases and J by 5 bases, and 17 bases separated the two germline ends. CDR3 length: 15 amino acids. The germline CDR1 and CDR2 sequences are MNHEY and SVGAGI.